This T cell receptor (beta chain) was retrieved from a study of T cells after yellow fever vaccination. About the research overall: The study sorted EM, EMRA, CM and Tscm memory subsets by CD3, CD45RA, CCR7 and CD95.

Study-wide points: Day 0 sorted memory subsets lacked detectable levels of almost all vaccine-responding clonotypes.

The CDR3 loop spans 16 amino acids. Germline CDR1 and CDR2: SEHNR and FQNEAQ (reference sequence). J was trimmed by 6 bases and V by 0 bases; bases with no gene match: 7. There are many counts of this clonotype. TCRdb analysed the 5' RACE reads with MiXCR anew, one entry per CDR3 protein. This sample has about 25,000 distinct CDR3 sequences; 3% to 4% occur once, and the top ten carry 0.98%. The chain joins TRBV7-9 to TRBJ2-7; 11 nucleotides line up with TRBD1. This sequence originates from a man aged 18 to 29 who received the YFV17D yellow fever vaccine. This sample comprised PBMCs, either bulk or a sorted T-cell subset (CD4+, CD8+, memory, or dextramer-sorted; not recorded which), obtained 45 days after the first yellow fever vaccination. The chain's CDR3 is CASSLALGQGAREQYF. The DNA for the CDR3 is TGTGCCAGCAGCTTAGCGTTAGGACAGGGGGCGCGCGAGCAGTACTTC.